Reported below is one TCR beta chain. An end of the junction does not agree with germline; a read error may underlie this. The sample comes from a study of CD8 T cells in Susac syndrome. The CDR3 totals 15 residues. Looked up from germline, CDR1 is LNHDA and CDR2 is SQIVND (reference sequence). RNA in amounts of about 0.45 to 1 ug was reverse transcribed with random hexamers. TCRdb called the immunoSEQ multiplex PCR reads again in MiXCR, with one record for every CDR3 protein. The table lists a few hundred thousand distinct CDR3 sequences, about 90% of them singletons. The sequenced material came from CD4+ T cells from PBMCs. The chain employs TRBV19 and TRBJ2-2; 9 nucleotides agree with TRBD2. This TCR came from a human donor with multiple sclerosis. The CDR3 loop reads CASKVASGNAGELFF. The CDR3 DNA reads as TGTGCCAGTAAGGTCGCTAGCGGGAACGCCGGGGAGCTGTTTTTT.